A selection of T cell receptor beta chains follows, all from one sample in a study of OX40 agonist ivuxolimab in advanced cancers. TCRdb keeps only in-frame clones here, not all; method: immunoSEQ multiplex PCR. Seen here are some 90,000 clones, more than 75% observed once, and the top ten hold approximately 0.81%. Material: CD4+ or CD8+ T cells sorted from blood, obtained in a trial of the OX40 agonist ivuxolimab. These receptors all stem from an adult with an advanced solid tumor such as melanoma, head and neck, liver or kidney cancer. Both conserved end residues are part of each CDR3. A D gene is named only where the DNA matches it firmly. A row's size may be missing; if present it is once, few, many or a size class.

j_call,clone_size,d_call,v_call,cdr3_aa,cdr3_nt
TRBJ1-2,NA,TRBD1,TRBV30,CACGLDRPYGYTF,TGTGCCTGCGGACTGGACAGGCCCTATGGCTACACCTTC
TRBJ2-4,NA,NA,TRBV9,CASSVDVGGQWVKNIQYF,TGTGCCAGCAGCGTAGATGTAGGCGGGCAGTGGGTCAAAAACATTCAGTACTTC
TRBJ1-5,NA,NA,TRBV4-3,CASSQDTRVQPQHF,TGCGCCAGCAGCCAAGATACGAGGGTTCAGCCCCAGCATTTT
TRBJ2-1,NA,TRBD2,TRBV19,CASSAPGLAGRNEQFF,TGTGCCAGTAGTGCCCCCGGACTAGCGGGACGCAATGAGCAGTTCTTC
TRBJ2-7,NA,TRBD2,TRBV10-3,CAISGRTGLAGGYDEQYF,TGTGCCATCAGCGGAAGGACAGGGTTAGCGGGAGGGTACGACGAGCAGTACTTC
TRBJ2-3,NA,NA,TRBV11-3,CASSLGGADTQYF,TGTGCCAGCAGCTTAGGCGGGGCCGATACGCAGTATTTT
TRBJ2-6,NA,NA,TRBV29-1,CSVQLSGANVLTF,TGCAGCGTTCAGCTCTCTGGGGCCAACGTCCTGACTTTC
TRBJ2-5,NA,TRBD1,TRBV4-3,CASSQGLTGGEETQYF,TGCGCCAGCAGCCAAGGTTTGACAGGGGGCGAAGAGACCCAGTACTTC
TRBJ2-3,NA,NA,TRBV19,CASSIPRRLTDTQYF,TGTGCCAGTAGTATCCCCAGGAGGCTCACAGATACGCAGTATTTT
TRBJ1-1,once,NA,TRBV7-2,CASSLTRSGAEAFF,TGTGCCAGCAGCTTAACTCGTTCGGGGGCTGAAGCTTTCTTT
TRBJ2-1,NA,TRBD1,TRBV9,CASSARTGNEQFF,TGTGCCAGCAGCGCCCGGACAGGGAATGAGCAGTTCTTC
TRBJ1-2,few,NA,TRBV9,CASFLRSYGYTF,TGTGCCAGCTTTCTGAGGTCGTATGGCTACACCTTC
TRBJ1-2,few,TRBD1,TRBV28,CASSLTGSNYGYTF,TGTGCCAGCAGTTTGACAGGGTCTAACTATGGCTACACCTTC
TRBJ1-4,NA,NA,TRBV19,CASSVYRAGNEKLFF,TGTGCCAGTAGTGTATACAGGGCCGGTAATGAAAAACTGTTTTTT
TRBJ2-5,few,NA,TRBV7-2,CASSGRVDETQYF,TGTGCCAGCAGCGGACGCGTAGATGAGACCCAGTACTTC
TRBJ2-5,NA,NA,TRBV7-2,CASSLAGGETQYF,TGTGCCAGCAGCTTAGCTGGAGGGGAGACCCAGTACTTC
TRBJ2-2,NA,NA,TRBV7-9,CASSPGSMGGELFF,TGTGCCAGCAGCCCCGGGAGCATGGGCGGGGAGCTGTTTTTT
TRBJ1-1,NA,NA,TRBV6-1,CASSEYGKHTEAFF,TGTGCCAGCAGTGAATACGGCAAACACACTGAAGCTTTCTTT
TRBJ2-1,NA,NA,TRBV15,CATRDPRSSYNEQFF,TGTGCCACCAGGGACCCTAGATCCTCCTACAATGAGCAGTTCTTC
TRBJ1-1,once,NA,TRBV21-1,CASSKPDGKGETEAFF,TGTGCCAGCAGCAAACCGGACGGCAAGGGGGAGACTGAAGCTTTCTTT
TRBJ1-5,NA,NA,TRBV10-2,CASSESGGTKPQHF,TGCGCCAGCAGTGAGTCAGGGGGAACTAAGCCCCAGCATTTT
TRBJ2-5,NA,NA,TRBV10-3,CAISDAEETQYF,TGTGCCATCAGTGACGCTGAGGAGACCCAGTACTTC
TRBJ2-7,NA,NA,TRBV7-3,CASSKETSYEQYF,TGTGCCAGCAGCAAAGAAACTTCCTACGAGCAGTACTTC
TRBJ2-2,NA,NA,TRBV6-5,CASSYSRATAGELFF,TGTGCCAGCAGTTACTCCCGAGCCACGGCCGGGGAGCTGTTTTTT
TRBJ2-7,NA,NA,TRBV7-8,CASSLEEGRHYEQYF,TGTGCCAGCAGCTTAGAGGAGGGGAGGCACTACGAGCAGTACTTC
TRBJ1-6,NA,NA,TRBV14,CASSQEPGRGSPLHF,TGTGCCAGCAGCCAAGAACCAGGGAGAGGTTCACCCCTCCACTTT
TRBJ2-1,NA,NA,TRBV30,CAWAVTGNSRFF,TGTGCCTGGGCGGTGACGGGGAACTCTCGGTTCTTC
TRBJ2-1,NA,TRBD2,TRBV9,CASSVEASGRYNEQFF,TGTGCCAGCAGCGTAGAGGCTAGCGGGAGATACAATGAGCAGTTCTTC
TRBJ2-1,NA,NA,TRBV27,CASSGQLYNEQFF,TGTGCCAGCAGCGGGCAGCTCTACAATGAGCAGTTCTTC
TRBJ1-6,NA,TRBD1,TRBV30,CAWGRDRSPLHF,TGTGCCTGGGGTAGGGACAGATCACCCCTCCACTTT
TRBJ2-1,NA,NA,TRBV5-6,CASSVSPGAYNEQFF,TGTGCCAGCAGCGTTTCCCCGGGAGCCTACAATGAGCAGTTCTTC
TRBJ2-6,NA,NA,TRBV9,CASSERHLPSGANVLTF,TGTGCCAGCAGCGAGCGACACCTACCCTCTGGGGCCAACGTCCTGACTTTC
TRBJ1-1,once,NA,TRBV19,CASSSSGAGTEAFF,TGTGCCAGTAGTTCGTCGGGGGCGGGGACTGAAGCTTTCTTT
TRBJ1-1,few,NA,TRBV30,CACSRTVNTEAFF,TGTGCCTGCAGTAGAACAGTGAACACTGAAGCTTTCTTT
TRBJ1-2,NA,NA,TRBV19,CASSMYNYGYTF,TGTGCCAGTAGTATGTACAACTATGGCTACACCTTC
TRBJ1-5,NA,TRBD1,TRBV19,CASSRDRGGQPQHF,TGTGCCAGTAGTCGGGACAGGGGGGGTCAGCCCCAGCATTTT
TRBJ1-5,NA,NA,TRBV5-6,CASSLWPDYSNQPQHF,TGTGCCAGCAGCTTGTGGCCAGACTATAGCAATCAGCCCCAGCATTTT
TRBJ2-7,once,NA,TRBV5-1,CASSLVAGSYEQYF,TGCGCCAGCAGCTTGGTTGCAGGCTCCTACGAGCAGTACTTC
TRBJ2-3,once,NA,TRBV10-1,CASSRTRAPRGQPHTDTQYF,TGCGCCAGCAGTCGCACTAGAGCCCCCAGAGGACAGCCACACACAGATACGCAGTATTTT
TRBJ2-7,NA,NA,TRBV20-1,CSVGGPYEQYF,TGCAGTGTGGGCGGGCCCTACGAGCAGTACTTC
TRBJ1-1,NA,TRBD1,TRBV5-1,CASSLSPTGGVGTEAFF,TGCGCCAGCAGCTTGAGTCCGACAGGGGGCGTAGGAACTGAAGCTTTCTTT
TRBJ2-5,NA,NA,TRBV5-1,CASSKSPGSRQETQYF,TGCGCCAGCAGCAAATCCCCCGGCAGTCGACAAGAGACCCAGTACTTC
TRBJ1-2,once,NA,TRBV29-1,CSVDTGYGYTF,TGCAGCGTTGACACCGGCTATGGCTACACCTTC
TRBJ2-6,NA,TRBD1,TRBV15,CATRDRVFSAGANVLTF,TGTGCCACTAGGGACAGGGTTTTCTCTGCTGGGGCCAACGTCCTGACTTTC
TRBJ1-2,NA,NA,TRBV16,CASSQSLTPGGYTF,TGTGCCAGCAGCCAATCACTGACTCCGGGGGGCTACACCTTC
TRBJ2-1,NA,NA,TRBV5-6,CASSLVVGSSNEQFF,TGTGCCAGCAGCTTGGTGGTCGGGAGCTCGAATGAGCAGTTCTTC
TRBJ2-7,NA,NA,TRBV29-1,CSVVFGQRRVYEQYF,TGCAGCGTTGTCTTCGGACAACGGAGAGTATACGAGCAGTACTTC
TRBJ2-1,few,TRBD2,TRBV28,CASTLGTSGRPYNEQFF,TGTGCCAGCACCCTGGGGACTAGCGGGAGGCCCTACAATGAGCAGTTCTTC
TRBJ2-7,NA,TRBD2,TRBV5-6,CASSLVGTSREQYF,TGTGCCAGCAGCTTGGTGGGGACTAGTCGCGAGCAGTACTTC
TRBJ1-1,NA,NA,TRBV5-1,CASRSLGGSNTEAFF,TGCGCCAGCAGATCATTAGGGGGGTCGAACACTGAAGCTTTCTTT
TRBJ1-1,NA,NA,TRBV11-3,CASSLTRTEAFF,TGTGCCAGCAGCTTAACAAGAACTGAAGCTTTCTTT
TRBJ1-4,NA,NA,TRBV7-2,CASSAGGRTNEKLFF,TGTGCCAGCAGTGCCGGGGGTAGAACCAATGAAAAACTGTTTTTT
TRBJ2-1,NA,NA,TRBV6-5,CASSYGTSADEQFF,TGTGCCAGCAGTTACGGGACAAGCGCGGATGAGCAGTTCTTC